Below, 22 T cell receptor beta chains from the same sample are listed, as sequenced in a study of shared clonotypes between healthy human individuals. CD45RO negativity and positive selection for CCR7 defined naive CD8 cells, a population that excluded terminally differentiated effector memory CD45RA+ cells. Method: immunoSEQ multiplex PCR; TCRdb's copy keeps in-frame clones and lacks some. The profile shows more than 2 million clones, 93% of them singletons. Input material: naive CD8+ T cells from PBMCs. The receptors stem from a man younger than 35 in good health. Some clones in this sample may be carry-over from other donors' samples.

The chain joins TRBV7-9 to TRBJ2-2; D tentatively reads TRBD1 or TRBD2 (5 bases each). CDR1 is SEHNR, CDR2 FQNEAQ, per germline (reference sequence). The CDR3 runs 15 residues. V dropped 4 bases and J dropped 7 bases, with 16 bases sitting between them. The CDR3 reads CASSSGTTWGGELFF. CDR3 coding DNA: TGTGCCAGCAGCTCCGGGACGACCTGGGGCGGGGAGCTGTTTTTT.

This chain connects TRBV11-2 to TRBJ1-2, with TRBD1 matching over 7 bases. The V and J ends lost 1 base and 3 bases, in that order; junction bases with no gene match: 5. The CDR3 is 15 residues long. Germline CDR1 reads SGHAT; CDR2 reads FQNNGV. The CDR3: CASSLGLQGDYGYTF. The CDR3 nucleotides read TGTGCCAGCAGCTTAGGGTTGCAGGGGGACTATGGCTACACCTTC.

This sequence joins TRBV7-6 and TRBJ2-7; a possible D gene is TRBD1 (6 bases). V lost 5 bases and J lost 1, with 15 bases in between. Germline V gene sequence: CDR1 SGHVS, CDR2 FNYEAQ. The CDR3 runs 15 residues. CDR3 in DNA: TGTGCCAGCAGCCCCGGGGTCAGGGGATCCTACGAGCAGTACTTC. This translates into CASSPGVRGSYEQYF.

This chain connects TRBV5-6 to TRBJ1-2; D remains unclear. This CDR3 has 13 amino acids. The ends were cut back, 1 base at V and 9 bases at J, with 13 bases in the middle. Germline loops: CDR1 SGHDT, CDR2 YYEEEE. The CDR3 DNA follows: TGTGCCAGCAGCTTGACTATTCCCGGCAGCTACACCTTC. Its protein is CASSLTIPGSYTF.

This chain links TRBV7-8 with TRBJ1-4, with a possible D match to TRBD1 (6 bases). Looked up from germline, CDR1 is SGHVS and CDR2 is FQNEAQ. This CDR3 region has 13 residues. V shed 5 bases and J shed 5 bases, with 9 bases lying between them. This chain's CDR3 is CASSRDINEKLFF. Here the CDR3 DNA reads TGTGCCAGCAGCAGGGACATAAATGAAAAACTGTTTTTT. The full variable domain, completed using reference TRBV7-8 and TRBJ1-4, is GAGVSQSPRYKVAKRGQDVALRCDPISGHVSLFWYQQALGQGPEFLTYFQNEAQLDKSGLPSDRFFAERPEGSVSTLKIQRTQQEDSAVYLCASSRDINEKLFFGSGTQLSVL.

The chain carries TRBV30 and TRBJ1-2; D remains unclear. The ends were cut back, 3 bases at V and 2 bases at J, with 16 bases in the middle. Germline V gene sequence: CDR1 GTSNPN, CDR2 SVGIG (reference sequence). The CDR3 spans 15 residues. The CDR3 DNA sequence: TGTGCCTGGAGAGCAACGCCCAGAACCAACTATGGCTACACCTTC. Its protein product is CAWRATPRTNYGYTF.

This chain uses TRBV6-5 with TRBJ1-2; 8 nucleotides match TRBD1. V lost 2 bases to trimming and J lost 4 bases; unmatched junction nucleotides: 9. The length of the CDR3 is 16 residues. The V gene's germline CDR1 is MNHEY and CDR2 SVGAGI. DNA of the CDR3: TGTGCCAGCAGTTACCAGGGGGCAGAAGCGTTCTATGGCTACACCTTC. This translates into CASSYQGAEAFYGYTF.

The chain is built from TRBV5-1 and TRBJ2-1, with 11 bases identical to TRBD2. J gave up 9 bases and V 0 bases, and 8 bases lay outside the gene matches. The CDR3 is made up of 16 amino acids. The germline V gene encodes CDR1 SGHRS and CDR2 YFSETQ. The CDR3 spells CASSLALLAGGGEQFF. The CDR3, as DNA: TGCGCCAGCAGCTTGGCCCTCCTAGCGGGAGGAGGTGAGCAGTTCTTC.

DNA of the CDR3: TGTGCCAGCAGCTTAGAAGTGTTTACAGAACTGAACACTGAAGCTTTCTTT. This sequence encodes CASSLEVFTELNTEAFF. J is TRBJ1-1 and V is TRBV7-2; D is uncertain. The CDR3 is made up of 17 amino acids. V was pared by 1 base and J by 0 bases, with 15 bases between. Germline V gene lookup returns CDR1 SGHTA and CDR2 FQGNSA.

The chain couples TRBV5-6 to TRBJ2-7, with D tentatively TRBD1 (6 bases). V lost 4 bases and J 2 bases, leaving 10 bases between the germline ends. Germline-derived CDR1 and CDR2 are SGHDT and YYEEEE. This CDR3 is built from 13 residues. CDR3 sequence reads: CASSPGTTYEQYF. The CDR3 DNA reads as TGTGCCAGCAGCCCCGGGACAACCTACGAGCAGTACTTC.

The chain has TRBV13 and TRBJ2-2, with 8 nucleotides matching TRBD1. Per germline, CDR1 PRHDT and CDR2 FYEKMQ (reference sequence). V dropped 8 bases and J dropped 0; count of bases not matched to a gene: 8. The CDR3 consists of 16 residues. The CDR3 sequence is CASGNWGQANTGELFF. CDR3 sequence (DNA): TGTGCCAGCGGCAACTGGGGACAGGCGAACACCGGGGAGCTGTTTTTT.

This chain links TRBV27 with TRBJ1-5, with D perhaps TRBD1 (6 bases). Deletions cut 1 base from V and 2 bases from J, with 18 bases between. Per germline, CDR1 MNHEY and CDR2 SMNVEV (reference sequence). CDR3 length equals 18 residues. In DNA, the CDR3 is TGTGCCAGCAGTTTATTGGGGGTCCGGGGGCTTGGCAATCAGCCCCAGCATTTT. Residues: CASSLLGVRGLGNQPQHF.

V is TRBV27 and J is TRBJ2-3; 8 nucleotides match TRBD1. Per germline, CDR1 MNHEY and CDR2 SMNVEV (reference sequence). V trimming: 2 bases; J trimming: 3 bases; junction bases outside the gene matches: 4. The CDR3 extends over 15 amino acids. The CDR3 coding sequence is TGTGCCAGCAGTTTAAGGGGACAGGATACAGATACGCAGTATTTT. Protein sequence: CASSLRGQDTDTQYF.

This chain uses TRBV11-2 with TRBJ1-5; D gene uncertain. Germline CDR1 SGHAT, CDR2 FQNNGV. This CDR3 region has 15 residues. V dropped 1 base and J dropped 2 bases, with 9 bases sitting between them. In DNA, the CDR3 is TGTGCCAGCAGCTTAGGGGTTGGGGGCAATCAGCCCCAGCATTTT. This encodes CASSLGVGGNQPQHF.

The chain recombines TRBV2 with TRBJ2-7, with D unclear. The CDR3 contains 11 residues. Germline-derived CDR1 and CDR2 are SNHLY and FYNNEI. With 5 bases removed from V and 1 base from J, the gap between germline ends came to 3 bases. CDR3 loop: CASSQSYEQYF. DNA for the CDR3: TGTGCCAGCAGTCAATCCTACGAGCAGTACTTC.

This clone appeared once. The V call is TRBV28, the J call TRBJ1-1, with TRBD1 matching over 8 bases. V lost 4 bases to trimming and J lost 4 bases; unmatched junction nucleotides: 8. The CDR3 is 15 amino acids. Germline V gene data show CDR1 as MDHEN and CDR2 as SYDVKM. The CDR3 here is CASSSQGASTTEAFF. As DNA, the CDR3 is TGTGCCAGCAGTTCCCAGGGGGCGAGCACCACTGAAGCTTTCTTT.

The chain joins TRBV7-9 to TRBJ1-5, with D tentatively TRBD1 (5 bases). V lost 2 bases to trimming and J lost 4 bases, with 12 bases between them. Per the germline V gene, CDR1 is SEHNR and CDR2 is FQNEAQ (reference sequence). The CDR3 is made up of 15 amino acids. CDR3 region: CASSLKSGPNQPQHF. The CDR3 bases are TGTGCCAGCAGCTTAAAGTCAGGGCCGAATCAGCCCCAGCATTTT. Supplemented by reference TRBV7-9 and TRBJ1-5, the full variable domain reads DTGVSQNPRHKITKRGQNVTFRCDPISEHNRLYWYRQTLGQGPEFLTYFQNEAQLEKSRLLSDRFSAERPKGSFSTLEIQRTEQGDSAMYLCASSLKSGPNQPQHFGDGTRLSIL.

This chain joins TRBV2 and TRBJ1-5, with 8 bases that match TRBD1. Trimming at V came to 1 base and at J to 1 base, leaving 9 bases not matched to a gene. The CDR3 has 18 residues. Germline loops: CDR1 SNHLY, CDR2 FYNNEI. DNA for the CDR3: TGTGCCAGCAGTGAAGGGGCGACAGGGGAGGGGAGCAATCAGCCCCAGCATTTT. Amino acids: CASSEGATGEGSNQPQHF.

The CDR3 loop reads CASSLDGRQETQYF. CDR3 nucleotides: TGTGCCAGCAGCTTAGACGGGCGCCAAGAGACCCAGTACTTC. The chain joins TRBV7-9 to TRBJ2-5, with D unclear. The CDR3 is 14 residues long. V was shortened by 1 base and J by 1 base, with 7 bases between the two germline ends. Germline V lookup: CDR1 SEHNR, CDR2 FQNEAQ (reference sequence).

This clone appeared a single time. The rearrangement joins TRBV5-5 to TRBJ1-2; D possibly corresponds to TRBD1 (5 bases). The CDR3 sequence is 16 residues long. Between the trimmed V and J ends, which lost 1 base and 3 bases, there was a span of 16 bases. Germline CDR1 and CDR2: SGHKS and YYEKEE (reference sequence). The CDR3 region is CASSLMRGGIYYGYTF. Here the CDR3 DNA reads TGTGCCAGCAGCTTGATGAGGGGAGGGATCTACTATGGCTACACCTTC.

The chain combines TRBV6-5 with TRBJ2-3; no reliable D call. V lost 2 bases and J 6 bases, leaving 12 bases between the germline ends. The germline gives CDR1 MNHEY, CDR2 SVGAGI. This CDR3 comprises 14 residues. DNA for the CDR3: TGTGCCAGCAGTTACGGGTCTGGGTGGGATACGCAGTATTTT. Residues: CASSYGSGWDTQYF.

The chain couples TRBV29-1 to TRBJ2-7; 7 bases line up with TRBD2. CDR3 length: 13 residues. Per germline, CDR1 SQVTM and CDR2 ANQGSEA. V shed 1 base, J shed 2 bases, and the junction held 2 bases outside the gene matches. The CDR3 region is CSVEGGGAYEQYF. CDR3 DNA sequence: TGCAGCGTTGAAGGTGGGGGGGCCTACGAGCAGTACTTC.